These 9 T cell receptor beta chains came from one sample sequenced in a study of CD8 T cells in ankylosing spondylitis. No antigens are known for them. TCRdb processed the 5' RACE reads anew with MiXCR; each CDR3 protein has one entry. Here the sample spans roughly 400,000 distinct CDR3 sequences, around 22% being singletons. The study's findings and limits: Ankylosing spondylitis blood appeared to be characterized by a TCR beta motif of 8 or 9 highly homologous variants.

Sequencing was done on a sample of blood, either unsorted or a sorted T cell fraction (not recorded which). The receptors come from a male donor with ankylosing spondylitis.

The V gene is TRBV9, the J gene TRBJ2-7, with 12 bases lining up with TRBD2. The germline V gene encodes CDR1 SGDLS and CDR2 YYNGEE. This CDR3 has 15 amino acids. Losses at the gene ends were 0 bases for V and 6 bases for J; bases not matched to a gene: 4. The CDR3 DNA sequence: TGTGCCAGCAGCGTAGGTCAACTAGCGGGAGGCGAGCAGTACTTC. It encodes CASSVGQLAGGEQYF. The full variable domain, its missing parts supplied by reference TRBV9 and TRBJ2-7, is DSGVTQTPKHLITATGQRVTLRCSPRSGDLSVYWYQQSLDQGLQFLIQYYNGEERAKGNILERFSAQQFPDLHSELNLSSLELGDSALYFCASSVGQLAGGEQYFGPGTRLTVT.

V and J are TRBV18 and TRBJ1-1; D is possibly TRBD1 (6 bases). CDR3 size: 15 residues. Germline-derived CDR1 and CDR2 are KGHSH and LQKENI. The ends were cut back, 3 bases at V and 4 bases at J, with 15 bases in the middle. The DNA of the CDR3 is TGTGCCAGCTCACCGTCACAGGGTCAGGGCACTGAAGCTTTCTTT. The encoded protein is CASSPSQGQGTEAFF.

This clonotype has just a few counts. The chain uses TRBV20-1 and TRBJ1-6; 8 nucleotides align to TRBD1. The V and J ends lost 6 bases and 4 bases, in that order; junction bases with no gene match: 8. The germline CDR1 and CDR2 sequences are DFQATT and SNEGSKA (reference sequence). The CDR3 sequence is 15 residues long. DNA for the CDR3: TGCAGTGCAGGGAAAGGGACAGGTTATAATTCACCCCTCCACTTT. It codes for CSAGKGTGYNSPLHF.

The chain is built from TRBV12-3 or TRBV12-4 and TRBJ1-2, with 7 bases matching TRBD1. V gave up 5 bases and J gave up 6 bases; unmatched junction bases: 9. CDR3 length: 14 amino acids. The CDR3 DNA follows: TGTGCCAGCAGTAACAGGGGAATATCGGATGGCTACACCTTC. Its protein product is CASSNRGISDGYTF.

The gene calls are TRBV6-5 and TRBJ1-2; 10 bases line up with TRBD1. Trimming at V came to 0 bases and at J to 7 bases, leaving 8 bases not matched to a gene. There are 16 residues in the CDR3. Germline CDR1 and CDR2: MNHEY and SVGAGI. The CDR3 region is CASSYSSGTGVSGYTF. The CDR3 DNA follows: TGTGCCAGCAGTTACTCATCCGGGACAGGGGTCTCTGGCTACACCTTC.

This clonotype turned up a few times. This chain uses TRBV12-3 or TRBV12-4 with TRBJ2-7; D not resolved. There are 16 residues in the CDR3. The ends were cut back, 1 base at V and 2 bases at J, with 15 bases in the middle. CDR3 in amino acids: CASSLGVSGSTYEQYF. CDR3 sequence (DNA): TGTGCCAGCAGTTTAGGAGTATCGGGTTCGACCTACGAGCAGTACTTC.

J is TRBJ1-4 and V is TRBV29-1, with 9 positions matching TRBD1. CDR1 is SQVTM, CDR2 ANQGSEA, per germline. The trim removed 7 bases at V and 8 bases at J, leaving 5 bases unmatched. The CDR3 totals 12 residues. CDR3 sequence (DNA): TGCAGCGCGGGACAGGGCGGGGAAAAACTGTTTTTT. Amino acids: CSAGQGGEKLFF.

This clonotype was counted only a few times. This chain's CDR3 is CASSQGMVGTYNEQFF. DNA of the CDR3: TGTGCCAGCAGCCAAGGGATGGTGGGAACCTACAATGAGCAGTTCTTC. This chain joins TRBV3-1 and TRBJ2-1; D ambiguous. The germline gives CDR1 LGHDT, CDR2 YNNKEL (reference sequence). The CDR3 length is 16 residues. The germline V and J ends were trimmed by 1 base and 2 bases, with 12 bases remaining between them.

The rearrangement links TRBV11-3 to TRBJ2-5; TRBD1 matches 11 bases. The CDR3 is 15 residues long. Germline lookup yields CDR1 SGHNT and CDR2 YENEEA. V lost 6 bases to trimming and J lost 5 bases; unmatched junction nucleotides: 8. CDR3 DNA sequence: TGTGCCAGCAGTCCCACGGACAGGGGGCTGGAGACCCAGTACTTC. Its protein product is CASSPTDRGLETQYF.